These 14 T cell receptor beta chains share one sample of origin, sequenced in a study of vaccination effects on CD4 cells after COVID-19. No antigen has been assigned to these receptors. Profiled with immunoSEQ multiplex PCR; TCRdb holds only in-frame clones, not every one. The table has about 71,000 clones, about 80% seen once. Expansion of antigen-specific CD4+ T cells with viral peptide pools was carried out by the ViraFEST assay before sequencing. Cultured cells yielded isolated CD4+ T cells after less than 11 days. The vaccine recipients had no prior SARS-CoV-2 infection, with negative nucleocapsid antibodies. The sample in question was CD4+ T cells from PBMCs cultured with SARS-CoV-2 spike peptides, obtained before COVID-19 vaccination. The receptor set was obtained from a human donor who received a COVID-19 vaccine.

The chain employs TRBV5-8 and TRBJ2-3, with D hard to call. The CDR3 totals 16 residues. Trimming left V 4 bases short and J 7 bases short, with 22 bases between. Germline CDR1 is SGHTS and CDR2 is YDEGEE. In DNA, the CDR3 is TGTGCCAGCAGCCCTACAATGTTTAGACAAGCAAATACGCAGTATTTT. Translated, it gives CASSPTMFRQANTQYF.

V is TRBV19 and J is TRBJ1-1; tentative D call: TRBD1 (6 bases). There are 15 residues in the CDR3. V shed 6 bases and J shed 5 bases, with 19 bases lying between them. Germline V gene data show CDR1 as LNHDA and CDR2 as SQIVND (reference sequence). The CDR3 loop is CASSRPDSYQTEAFF. The CDR3, as DNA: TGTGCCAGTAGCCGACCGGACAGCTACCAAACTGAAGCTTTCTTT.

This clone came up a few times. CDR3 DNA: TGCGCCAGCAGCTTGGACAGGGGGCCCCAGCATTTT. Translation gives CASSLDRGPQHF. This chain joins TRBV5-1 and TRBJ1-5; 7 positions match TRBD1. Losses at the gene ends were 0 bases for V and 9 bases for J; bases not matched to a gene: 0. Per germline, CDR1 SGHRS and CDR2 YFSETQ. The CDR3 is 12 amino acids. Supplemented by reference TRBV5-1 and TRBJ1-5, the full variable domain reads KAGVTQTPRYLIKTRGQQVTLSCSPISGHRSVSWYQQTPGQGLQFLFEYFSETQRNKGNFPGRFSGRQFSNSRSEMNVSTLELGDSALYLCASSLDRGPQHFGDGTRLSIL.

This CDR3 reads CASSSREGLRAFF. CDR3 DNA sequence: TGTGCCAGCAGTTCCAGGGAGGGGCTGAGAGCTTTCTTT. This chain connects TRBV27 to TRBJ1-1, with TRBD1 as a possible D gene (5 bases). Germline V lookup: CDR1 MNHEY, CDR2 SMNVEV (reference sequence). Trimming removed 4 bases from V and 10 bases from J, with 16 bases in between. This CDR3 contains 13 residues.

The chain has TRBV27 and TRBJ2-1; 7 positions match TRBD1. Germline CDR1 reads MNHEY; CDR2 reads SMNVEV (reference sequence). Germline trimming cut 2 bases from V and 14 bases from J; bases unmatched to any gene: 9. The CDR3 is 13 residues long. In DNA, the CDR3 is TGTGCCAGCAGTTTAGGGGACAGCCGGGTGAAGTTCTTC. Translating gives CASSLGDSRVKFF.

The chain recombines TRBV25-1 with TRBJ2-5; D might be TRBD1 (5 bases). The ends were cut back, 2 bases at V and 4 bases at J, with 14 bases in the middle. Germline-derived CDR1 and CDR2 are MGHDK and SYGVNS. This CDR3 is built from 15 residues. The CDR3, as DNA: TGTGCCAGCAGTGAAGGTAGCTGGGGCGGAGAGACCCAGTACTTC. Protein product: CASSEGSWGGETQYF. Complete variable domain (other parts from reference TRBV25-1 and TRBJ2-5): EADIYQTPRYLVIGTGKKITLECSQTMGHDKMYWYQQDPGMELHLIHYSYGVNSTEKGDLSSESTVSRIRTEHFPLTLESARPSHTSQYLCASSEGSWGGETQYFGPGTRLLVL.

CDR3 DNA: TGTGCCAGTAGTGCACAGACAGGGGGTAGAGAGACCCAGTACTTC. The encoded protein is CASSAQTGGRETQYF. The chain is built from TRBV19 and TRBJ2-5, with 9 bases aligning to TRBD1. The J segment lost 4 bases and the V segment lost 5 bases, leaving 8 bases of the junction unmatched. Germline values: CDR1 LNHDA, CDR2 SQIVND (reference sequence). The CDR3 is 15 amino acids.

This chain uses TRBV6-4 with TRBJ2-7, with TRBD1 as a possible D gene (6 bases). V dropped 4 bases and J dropped 5 bases, with 15 bases sitting between them. This CDR3 region has 14 residues. The V gene's germline CDR1 is MRHNA and CDR2 SNTAGT. The CDR3 sequence: CASSGSGVDHEQYV. The CDR3 DNA reads TGTGCCAGCAGTGGGTCAGGGGTTGACCACGAGCAGTACGTC.

V is TRBV27 and J is TRBJ2-3; possible D gene TRBD2, 7 bases. The CDR3 extends over 15 amino acids. Germline V CDR1 and CDR2: MNHEY, SMNVEV (reference sequence). V gave up 5 bases and J gave up 2 bases, with 14 bases separating them. DNA for the CDR3: TGTGCCAGCAGTCAAGGGGGGGCCAACACAGATACGCAGTATTTT. Translated, it gives CASSQGGANTDTQYF.

The chain employs TRBV11-1 and TRBJ1-3, with 8 positions matching TRBD1. The CDR3 runs to 12 residues. With V trimmed by 5 bases and J by 7 bases, 1 base remained unmatched. CDR1 SGHAT and CDR2 FQDESV come from the germline V gene (reference sequence). The CDR3 nucleotides are TGTGCCAGCAGCCGGGACAGGAACACCATATATTTT. Translating it yields CASSRDRNTIYF.

The chain has TRBV29-1 and TRBJ2-5; no reliable D call. Trimming stripped 5 bases from V and 3 bases from J, with 10 bases between. Germline assignment: CDR1 SQVTM and CDR2 ANQGSEA. The CDR3 runs 12 residues. The CDR3 protein is CSVRAGEETQYF. CDR3 sequence (DNA): TGCAGCGTTCGGGCAGGTGAAGAGACCCAGTACTTC.

This clone was seen just once. The V and J genes are TRBV24-1 and TRBJ2-1; no clear D. Trimming removed 2 bases from V and 9 bases from J, with 4 bases in between. The CDR3 spans 11 residues. CDR1 and CDR2 (germline): KGHDR, SFDVKD. CDR3 nucleotide sequence: TGTGCCACCAGTGATTGGCGTGAGCAGTTCTTC. Translation: CATSDWREQFF.

This clone was counted a few times. V usage is TRBV5-6 and J usage is TRBJ2-2; D perhaps matches TRBD2 (5 bases). V was shortened by 3 bases and J by 1 base, with 13 bases between the two germline ends. The CDR3 contains 16 residues. From germline, CDR1 is SGHDT and CDR2 YYEEEE. The CDR3 here is CASSYREWGNTGELFF. The DNA of the CDR3 is TGTGCCAGCAGCTATAGGGAGTGGGGGAACACCGGGGAGCTGTTTTTT.

The rearrangement links TRBV7-8 to TRBJ1-1; D is undetermined. V lost 1 base, J lost 1 base, and 4 bases lay in between. Germline CDR1 SGHVS, CDR2 FQNEAQ. This CDR3 region has 13 residues. In nucleotides, the CDR3 is TGTGCCAGCAGCTTAGTGAGGAACACTGAAGCTTTCTTT. This encodes CASSLVRNTEAFF.